The 17 T cell receptor beta chains in this list originate from one sample, sequenced in a study of blood T cells in healthy people across ages. It was with a sample-barcoded 5' primer and a J-beta primer mix that a second PCR of about 6 to 12 cycles was run. Each CDR3 protein gets one entry after TCRdb re-called the 5' RACE reads with MiXCR. The table has roughly 800,000 distinct CDR3 sequences, roughly 25% seen once. Another study also made use of these data, one on T cells of mothers and their children.

The material sequenced was blood. Receptors originate from a boy aged 5 to 17 in good health.

This clonotype was seen only a few times. The chain is built from TRBV6-5 and TRBJ1-4; TRBD1 aligns across 11 bases. This CDR3 region has 15 residues. Trimming took 1 base from V and 10 from J; bases not matched to a gene: 5. Germline V lookup: CDR1 MNHEY, CDR2 SVGAGI. The CDR3 loop is CASSYLDRGQGKLFF. The CDR3 DNA follows: TGTGCCAGCAGTTACTTGGACAGGGGGCAGGGAAAACTGTTTTTT.

This clonotype was recorded a few times. This chain connects TRBV4-3 to TRBJ2-3, with TRBD2 as a possible D gene (6 bases). Deletions cut 1 base from V and 6 bases from J, with 17 bases between. Per the germline V gene, CDR1 is LGHNA and CDR2 is YSLEER. This CDR3 region has 16 residues. The CDR3 DNA reads as TGCGCCAGCAGCCAAGGTAGCACCCGGGGGATCGATACGCAGTATTTT. This gives the protein CASSQGSTRGIDTQYF.

The chain uses TRBV29-1 and TRBJ1-2; no firm D call. The CDR3 has 13 residues. In germline, CDR1 is SQVTM, CDR2 ANQGSEA. Trimming cost V 6 bases and J 8 bases, with 19 bases left between them. The CDR3 loop reads CSVGRSFLEGYTF. Here the CDR3 DNA reads TGCAGCGTAGGACGGTCGTTTTTGGAAGGCTACACCTTC. The whole variable domain, filled in from reference TRBV29-1 and TRBJ1-2, reads SAVISQKPSRDICQRGTSLTIQCQVDSQVTMMFWYRQQPGQSLTLIATANQGSEATYESGFVIDKFPISRPNLTFSTLTVSNMSPEDSSIYLCSVGRSFLEGYTFGSGTRLTVV.

The chain joins TRBV21-1 to TRBJ2-1; the table assigns TRBD1, which was not confirmed against the DNA. TRBV21-1 is marked as a pseudogene. The CDR3 extends over 16 amino acids. CDR3 region: CASSKDKTGEVNEQFF. The DNA of the CDR3 is TGTGCCAGCAGCAAAGATAAGACAGGGGAGGTGAATGAGCAGTTCTTC.

The chain combines TRBV7-6 with TRBJ2-7, with TRBD2 identical over 11 bases. The V and J ends lost 5 bases and 3 bases, in that order; junction bases with no gene match: 6. Germline loops: CDR1 SGHVS, CDR2 FNYEAQ. This CDR3 contains 15 residues. In nucleotides, the CDR3 is TGTGCCAGCAGCGGAGTACTAGCGGGGGACTACGAGCAGTACTTC. As protein: CASSGVLAGDYEQYF.

This clonotype has only one observation. The junction departs from the called germline gene at one end, perhaps through a read error. The chain recombines TRBV5-1 with TRBJ2-1; a possible D gene is TRBD2 (6 bases). The CDR3 covers 16 residues. Germline CDR1 is SGHRS and CDR2 is YFSETQ. CDR3 DNA sequence: TGCGCCAGCAGCTTGTTCCGTGGAGGGTCCTACCATGAGCAGTTCTTC. This sequence encodes CASSLFRGGSYHEQFF. Combining the CDR3 with reference TRBV5-1 and TRBJ2-1 gives the whole variable domain KAGVTQTPRYLIKTRGQQVTLSCSPISGHRSVSWYQQTPGQGLQFLFEYFSETQRNKGNFPGRFSGRQFSNSRSEMNVSTLELGDSALYLCASSLFRGGSYHEQFFGPGTRLTVL.

The chain employs TRBV28 and TRBJ1-2, with no clear D. Trimming took off 5 bases at V and 6 bases at J, with 10 bases between the two ends. Germline CDR1 is MDHEN and CDR2 is SYDVKM. The CDR3 extends over 12 amino acids. The CDR3 bases are TGTGCCAGCAGTAACATCGGGAATGGCTACACCTTC. It translates to CASSNIGNGYTF.

The chain recombines TRBV7-2 with TRBJ2-5, with D unclear. This CDR3 is built from 13 residues. Trimming removed 1 base at V and 5 bases at J, with 8 bases between. Germline V gene data show CDR1 as SGHTA and CDR2 as FQGNSA. CDR3: CASSLVTKETQYF. CDR3 nucleotides: TGTGCCAGCAGCTTAGTTACTAAGGAGACCCAGTACTTC. Full variable domain (missing parts from reference TRBV7-2 and TRBJ2-5): GAGVSQSPSNKVTEKGKDVELRCDPISGHTALYWYRQSLGQGLEFLIYFQGNSAPDKSGLPSDRFSAERTGGSVSTLTIQRTQQEDSAVYLCASSLVTKETQYFGPGTRLLVL.

This clonotype has only a few counts. The J gene is TRBJ1-2, the V gene TRBV9; D ambiguous. The CDR3 totals 13 residues. Germline assignment: CDR1 SGDLS and CDR2 YYNGEE. Trimming cost V 3 bases and J 4 bases, with 10 bases left between them. The CDR3 reads CASSGPPSYGYTF. DNA of the CDR3: TGTGCCAGCAGCGGTCCCCCCTCCTATGGCTACACCTTC. Looking up the rest from reference TRBV9 and TRBJ1-2 gives the full variable domain: DSGVTQTPKHLITATGQRVTLRCSPRSGDLSVYWYQQSLDQGLQFLIQYYNGEERAKGNILERFSAQQFPDLHSELNLSSLELGDSALYFCASSGPPSYGYTFGSGTRLTVV.

The chain carries TRBV28 and TRBJ2-1; unclear D gene. The assigned J gene may be wrong: the sequence end matches TRBJ2-7 better. Germline CDR1 is MDHEN and CDR2 is SYDVKM. The CDR3 is made up of 14 amino acids. The CDR3 nucleotides are TGTGCCAGCAACATGGAGTGGGGAAACTACGAGCAGTACTTC. This codes for CASNMEWGNYEQYF.

The V gene is TRBV12-3 or TRBV12-4, the J gene TRBJ1-6, with D maybe TRBD1 (5 bases). V was trimmed by 8 bases and J by 7 bases, leaving 12 bases between them. The CDR3 is 13 amino acids. CDR3 DNA: TGTGCCAGCGGCAGGGATCGGAATTCACCCCTCCACTTT. Its translation: CASGRDRNSPLHF.

Only a few counts were recorded for this clonotype. The chain uses TRBV12-3 or TRBV12-4 and TRBJ2-2, with D unresolved. The CDR3 covers 12 residues. Trimming left V 7 bases short and J 1 base short, with 4 bases between. The CDR3 spells CASKMNTGELFF. The DNA of the CDR3 is TGTGCCAGCAAGATGAACACCGGGGAGCTGTTTTTT.

This clonotype was picked up a small number of times. V is TRBV4-2 and J is TRBJ2-3; 9 bases fit TRBD2. Germline assignment: CDR1 LGHNA and CDR2 YNFKEQ. V shed 0 bases and J 1 base; nucleotides not matched to a gene: 2. This CDR3 contains 16 residues. The CDR3 sequence is CASSQEASGGTDTQYF. In DNA form, the CDR3 reads TGTGCCAGCAGCCAAGAAGCTAGCGGGGGCACAGATACGCAGTATTTT.

J is TRBJ2-5 and V is TRBV27; TRBD1 agrees at 8 bases. The J call could be wrong; TRBJ2-7 is a better fit for the DNA end. The CDR3 has 14 amino acids. Germline loops: CDR1 MNHEY, CDR2 SMNVEV (reference sequence). The CDR3 reads CASSTRTGSYEQYF. For the CDR3, the DNA is TGTGCCAGCAGTACCCGGACAGGGAGCTACGAGCAGTACTTC.

This clonotype turned up a few times. The chain has TRBV20-1 and TRBJ2-7; D may match TRBD1 or TRBD2 (5 bases each). CDR1 is DFQATT, CDR2 SNEGSKA, per germline (reference sequence). The CDR3 is 11 residues long. This CDR3 reads CSWDGTYEQYF. CDR3 DNA sequence: TGCTCATGGGACGGAACCTACGAGCAGTACTTC.

This chain uses TRBV3-1 with TRBJ2-5; 12 bases are a match to TRBD2. Germline V lookup: CDR1 LGHDT, CDR2 YNNKEL (reference sequence). Trimming cost V 6 bases and J 0 bases; bases outside gene matches: 8. The CDR3 spans 17 residues. CDR3 nucleotides: TGTGCCAGCAGTGGACTAGCGGGGACCGTCTACCAAGAGACCCAGTACTTC. Translated, it gives CASSGLAGTVYQETQYF.

The chain uses TRBV29-1 and TRBJ2-5, with D tentatively TRBD2 (7 bases). The CDR3 covers 16 residues. Trimming left V 7 bases short and J 4 bases short, with 25 bases between. Germline values: CDR1 SQVTM, CDR2 ANQGSEA. For the CDR3, the DNA is TGCAGCGGTTGGGGGGGCGCCGGTCCCCCCACAGAGACCCAGTACTTC. Its protein is CSGWGGAGPPTETQYF. Drawing the rest from reference TRBV29-1 and TRBJ2-5, the complete variable domain is SAVISQKPSRDICQRGTSLTIQCQVDSQVTMMFWYRQQPGQSLTLIATANQGSEATYESGFVIDKFPISRPNLTFSTLTVSNMSPEDSSIYLCSGWGGAGPPTETQYFGPGTRLLVL.